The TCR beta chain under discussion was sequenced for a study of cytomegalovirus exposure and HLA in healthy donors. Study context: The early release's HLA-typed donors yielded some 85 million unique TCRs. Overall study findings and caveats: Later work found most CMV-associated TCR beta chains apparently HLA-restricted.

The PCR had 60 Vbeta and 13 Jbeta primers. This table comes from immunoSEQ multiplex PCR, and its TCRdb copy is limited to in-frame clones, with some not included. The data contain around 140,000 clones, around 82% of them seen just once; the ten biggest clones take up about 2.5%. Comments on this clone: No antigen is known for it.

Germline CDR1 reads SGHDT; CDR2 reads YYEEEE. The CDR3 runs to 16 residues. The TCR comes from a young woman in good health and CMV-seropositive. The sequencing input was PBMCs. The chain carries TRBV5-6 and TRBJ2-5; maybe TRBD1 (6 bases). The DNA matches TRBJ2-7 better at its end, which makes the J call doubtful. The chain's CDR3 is CASSFKGGTLTYEQYF. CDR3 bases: TGTGCCAGCAGCTTTAAAGGGGGTACCCTTACCTACGAGCAGTACTTC.